This T cell receptor (beta chain) came from a study of blood T cell repertoires in COVID-19. Turning to the study itself: COVID-19 samples, acute and convalescent, were from the United States, Italy and Spain. T cells, B-cell-depleted T cells, or PBMCs provided the cDNA or gDNA that served as material.

This clone was seen a few times. This CDR3 has 14 amino acids. V was pared by 2 bases and J by 7 bases, with 12 bases between. The germline gives CDR1 MNHNS, CDR2 SASEGT. In the original processing: Counts of nucleated cells, estimated from reference gene primer amplification, were obtained. Libraries were prepared by immunoSEQ multiplex PCR; TCRdb keeps only in-frame clonotypes and omits some of them. D and trimming were read from the DNA, whereas the V and J calls and clone size are those reported in that table. The sample includes about 110,000 clones, about 80% of them seen just once. The clonotype comes from a woman aged 50 to 65 with acute or convalescent COVID-19. The sequenced material came from peripheral blood. The chain links TRBV6-1 to TRBJ2-1; D perhaps matches TRBD2 (6 bases). The chain's CDR3 is CASSEKDGGNEQFF. CDR3 DNA: TGTGCCAGCAGTGAAAAAGACGGGGGAAATGAGCAGTTCTTC.